The 5 T cell receptor beta chains below come from one sample, sequenced in a study of T cell responses to AZD1222 COVID-19 vaccine. Only in-frame clones appear in the TCRdb table, and some are missing; sequencing was by immunoSEQ multiplex PCR. The table shows approximately 170,000 clones, with over 85% occurring only once. The starting material was peripheral blood, obtained on day 0 of AZD1222 vaccination. These receptors were collected from an adult in good health.

About this clone itself: Sequence at one end of the junction differs from germline and may be a read error. The rearrangement uses TRBV2 and TRBJ2-7; 8 bases are shared with TRBD1. The length of the CDR3 is 15 residues. The germline V gene encodes CDR1 SNHLY and CDR2 FYNNEI. The CDR3 loop is CASSEGTGRQYAQYF. The CDR3 nucleotides read TGTGCCAGCAGTGAAGGGACAGGGCGACAGTACGCGCAGTACTTC. The full variable domain, with the rest looked up from reference TRBV2 and TRBJ2-7, is EPEVTQTPSHQVTQMGQEVILRCVPISNHLYFYWYRQILGQKVEFLVSFYNNEISEKSEIFDDQFSVERPDGSNFTLKIRSTKLEDSAMYFCASSEGTGRQYAQYFGPGTRLTVT.

The J gene is TRBJ1-5, the V gene TRBV6-5; D ambiguous. The germline V gene encodes CDR1 MNHEY and CDR2 SVGAGI. Trimming cost V 2 bases and J 3 bases, with 5 bases left between them. The CDR3 length is 13 residues. This chain's CDR3 is CASSYGINQPQHF. The DNA of the CDR3 is TGTGCCAGCAGTTACGGGATCAATCAGCCCCAGCATTTT.

The chain employs TRBV3-1 (or the pseudogene TRBV3-2) and TRBJ2-1, with 10 nucleotides matching TRBD2. The CDR3 covers 16 residues. Losses at the gene ends were 1 base for V and 10 bases for J; bases not matched to a gene: 10. Germline V gene sequence: CDR1 LGHDT, CDR2 YNNKEL (reference sequence). In DNA form, the CDR3 reads TGTGCCAGCAGCCAAGGAGTCGCTAGCGGGAGAGGCGAGCAGTTCTTC. It codes for CASSQGVASGRGEQFF.

The chain is built from TRBV19 and TRBJ2-7; weak D call: TRBD1 (6 bases). CDR1 LNHDA and CDR2 SQIVND come from the germline V gene (reference sequence). V shed 4 bases and J shed 0 bases, with 13 bases lying between them. The CDR3 has 15 residues. CDR3 protein: CASSRGLQGSYEQYF. For the CDR3, the DNA is TGTGCCAGTAGTAGGGGTTTACAGGGCTCCTACGAGCAGTACTTC. Full variable domain (missing parts from reference TRBV19 and TRBJ2-7): DGGITQSPKYLFRKEGQNVTLSCEQNLNHDAMYWYRQDPGQGLRLIYYSQIVNDFQKGDIAEGYSVSREKKESFPLTVTSAQKNPTAFYLCASSRGLQGSYEQYFGPGTRLTVT.

This clone was observed a single time. The rearrangement uses TRBV5-1 and TRBJ2-1; D might be TRBD2 (5 bases). Germline V gene sequence: CDR1 SGHRS, CDR2 YFSETQ. The CDR3 is made up of 13 amino acids. Deletions cut 0 bases from V and 6 bases from J, with 7 bases between. CDR3 bases: TGCGCCAGCAGCTTGGGGACTCGCAATGAGCAGTTCTTC. This sequence encodes CASSLGTRNEQFF.